These 13 T cell receptor beta chains share one sample of origin, sequenced in a study of yellow fever vaccine responses in identical twins. MiXCR was run by TCRdb on the RT-PCR reads, yielding one entry per CDR3 protein. The sample holds 2,500 or so distinct CDR3 sequences, roughly 82% seen once. The sample here was T cells from blood (PBMCs), unsorted or a sorted subset (not recorded which), taken before or after yellow fever vaccination (not recorded which). The receptor set was obtained from a woman younger than 35 who received the yellow fever vaccine.

The chain is built from TRBV18 and TRBJ2-5, with D possibly being TRBD1 (5 bases). CDR1 and CDR2 from the germline V gene are KGHSH and LQKENI. Deletions cut 6 bases from V and 2 bases from J, with 13 bases between. The CDR3 is 14 residues long. DNA for the CDR3: TGTGCCAGCTCTCCATATGACAGTCAAGAGACCCAGTACTTC. Its protein product is CASSPYDSQETQYF. Full variable domain (outside the CDR3, taken from reference TRBV18 and TRBJ2-5): NAGVMQNPRHLVRRRGQEARLRCSPMKGHSHVYWYRQLPEEGLKFMVYLQKENIIDESGMPKERFSAEFPKEGPSILRIQQVVRGDSAAYFCASSPYDSQETQYFGPGTRLLVL.

The chain uses TRBV27 and TRBJ2-1; D gene unclear. This CDR3 region has 14 residues. Germline assignment: CDR1 MNHEY and CDR2 SMNVEV (reference sequence). The V end lost 3 bases, the J end lost 7 bases, and 13 bases lay between the germline ends. This CDR3 is CASSLGYPANEQFF. CDR3 DNA: TGTGCCAGCAGTTTGGGATATCCGGCTAATGAGCAGTTCTTC.

The rearrangement links TRBV29-1 to TRBJ2-7; TRBD2 matches 7 bases. The CDR3 loop spans 14 amino acids. V gave up 6 bases and J gave up 5 bases; unmatched junction bases: 13. Looked up from germline, CDR1 is SQVTM and CDR2 is ANQGSEA. The CDR3 is CSVERGGGWNEQYF. The CDR3 nucleotides read TGCAGCGTAGAGAGGGGCGGGGGATGGAACGAGCAGTACTTC.

This clonotype was recorded only once. The rearrangement links TRBV4-3 to TRBJ2-5; D unresolved. This CDR3 spans 15 amino acids. V was shortened by 4 bases and J by 5 bases, with 17 bases between the two germline ends. CDR1 and CDR2 from the germline V gene are LGHNA and YSLEER. In DNA, the CDR3 is TGCGCCAGCAGCCTCATAAGAAGGCCTTTGGAGACCCAGTACTTC. Translating it yields CASSLIRRPLETQYF.

This clonotype has only a few counts. The chain has TRBV4-1 and TRBJ2-5, with TRBD2 as a possible D gene (5 bases). The CDR3 is 14 residues long. Per the germline V gene, CDR1 is MGHRA and CDR2 is YSYEKL. Trimming shortened V by 0 bases and J by 4 bases, and 9 bases separated the two germline ends. The CDR3 loop reads CASSQDRRGETQYF. For the CDR3, the DNA is TGCGCCAGCAGCCAAGATCGTCGGGGAGAGACCCAGTACTTC.

The J gene is TRBJ2-1, the V gene TRBV6-2 or TRBV6-3, with D possibly called TRBD1 or TRBD2 (7 bases each). The germline V and J ends were trimmed by 2 bases and 7 bases, with 18 bases remaining between them. CDR1 and CDR2 (germline): MNHEY, SVGEGT. The CDR3 covers 16 residues. In DNA form, the CDR3 reads TGTGCCAGCAGTTACCTAGCGGAGGGGGCGGGGAATGAGCAGTTCTTC. Protein: CASSYLAEGAGNEQFF.

The chain joins TRBV11-1 to TRBJ1-5; no definite D call. The V end was cut by 5 bases, the J end by 0 bases, with 17 bases between. The CDR3 runs 17 residues. The germline gives CDR1 SGHAT, CDR2 FQDESV (reference sequence). The CDR3 sequence is CASSPAAGGYSNQPQHF. The CDR3 region has the DNA TGTGCCAGCAGCCCCGCGGCGGGAGGGTATAGCAATCAGCCCCAGCATTTT.

This sequence joins TRBV6-1 and TRBJ2-3; TRBD2 aligns across 7 bases. The V gene end was trimmed by 7 bases and the J gene end by 4 bases; junction bases not matched to a gene: 8. CDR1 and CDR2 from the germline V gene are MNHNS and SASEGT. The CDR3 covers 14 residues. The CDR3 sequence is CASILLGGADTQYF. CDR3 sequence (DNA): TGTGCCAGCATTCTCCTGGGGGGGGCAGATACGCAGTATTTT.

V gene TRBV7-3 combines with J gene TRBJ2-7; 7 nucleotides align to TRBD1. V shed 1 base, J shed 3 bases, and the junction held 3 bases outside the gene matches. The germline CDR1 and CDR2 sequences are SGHTA and FQGTGA. The CDR3 is 14 amino acids. The CDR3 DNA reads as TGTGCCAGCAGCTTAATAGGGGACAGCTACGAGCAGTACTTC. This codes for CASSLIGDSYEQYF.

The genes are TRBV23-1 and TRBJ2-3, with 9 bases aligning to TRBD1. TRBV23-1 is an ORF for which the function is uncertain. The trim removed 7 bases at V and 5 bases at J, leaving 7 bases unmatched. The CDR3 contains 14 residues. The CDR3 bases are TGCGCCAGCAAAACGACAGGGGGAAGAGATACGCAGTATTTT. It yields the protein CASKTTGGRDTQYF.

V usage is TRBV11-2 and J usage is TRBJ2-1; 10 nucleotides agree with TRBD2. Germline CDR1 and CDR2: SGHAT and FQNNGV. V trimming: 3 bases; J trimming: 5 bases; junction bases outside the gene matches: 7. The CDR3 totals 16 residues. CDR3 in DNA: TGTGCCAGCAGCTTCCCAACTAGCGGGGTAAACAATGAGCAGTTCTTC. The encoded protein is CASSFPTSGVNNEQFF.

The chain is built from TRBV25-1 and TRBJ2-1; TRBD2 might be the D (5 bases). The CDR3 is made up of 15 amino acids. V was trimmed by 4 bases and J by 0 bases, leaving 10 bases between them. The germline V gene has CDR1 MGHDK and CDR2 SYGVNS. CDR3 nucleotides: TGTGCCAGCAGTGGGGAGCGGAGCTCCTACAATGAGCAGTTCTTC. This translates into CASSGERSSYNEQFF.

This chain joins TRBV11-2 and TRBJ2-1; a weak D match, TRBD2 (6 bases). CDR1 and CDR2 from the germline V gene are SGHAT and FQNNGV. Deletions cut 5 bases from V and 4 bases from J, with 15 bases between. The CDR3 is 15 amino acids. In nucleotides, the CDR3 is TGTGCCAGCAGCCCTCGGGACTTAAATTACAATGAGCAGTTCTTC. This sequence encodes CASSPRDLNYNEQFF.